Presented here are 27 T cell receptor beta chains from one specimen sequenced in a study of vaccination and CD4 T cells after COVID-19. Treatment defined: approximately 11-day PBMC culture with coronavirus spike peptide pools or control peptides (ViraFEST assay). The antigens these receptors bind are not known. The Oncomine TCR Beta short-read assay generated sequence data from the DNA of cultured CD4+ T cells. TCRdb reprocessed the PCR reads with MiXCR, giving one entry per CDR3 protein. In the table there are approximately 18,000 distinct CDR3 sequences, about 60% of which are singletons. The sequenced sample was CD4+ T cells from blood, cultured in vitro. The receptors were sampled from a human donor who had recovered from COVID-19.

As for this clonotype: A junction end diverges from the germline sequence, so it may reflect a read error. The V gene is TRBV2, the J gene TRBJ2-5; 7 nucleotides align to TRBD1. Germline CDR1 reads SNHLY; CDR2 reads FYNNEI. This CDR3 contains 13 residues. The CDR3 spells CASSGTGQGAQYF. CDR3 in DNA: TGTGCTAGCAGTGGAACAGGGCAGGGGGCCCAGTACTTC.

This chain links TRBV7-2 with TRBJ1-1; 9 bases are a match to TRBD1. CDR1 is SGHTA, CDR2 FQGNSA, per germline. The CDR3 totals 13 residues. V shed 4 bases, J shed 5 bases, and the junction held 2 bases outside the gene matches. The DNA for the CDR3 is TGTGCCAGCAGCTCGGGACAGGGAACTGAAGCTTTCTTT. Translated: CASSSGQGTEAFF.

The chain is built from TRBV12-3 or TRBV12-4 and TRBJ1-3; D gene uncertain. Trimming took 5 bases from V and 5 from J, leaving 7 bases between them. The CDR3 covers 12 residues. The DNA of the CDR3 is TGTGCCAGCAGTATCGGGAGAAACACCATATATTTT. It encodes CASSIGRNTIYF.

The table lists this clonotype with a few counts. The chain recombines TRBV12-3 or TRBV12-4 with TRBJ1-1; D is undetermined. The V and J ends lost 4 bases and 1 base respectively, with 10 bases between them. The CDR3 is 14 residues long. CDR3 amino acids: CASSSSWGNTEAFF. CDR3 sequence (DNA): TGTGCCAGCAGTTCATCATGGGGGAACACTGAAGCTTTCTTT.

The chain joins TRBV20-1 to TRBJ1-4, with TRBD1 as a possible D gene (6 bases). CDR1 is DFQATT, CDR2 SNEGSKA, per germline (reference sequence). This CDR3 contains 14 residues. Trimming pared 5 bases from V and 5 bases from J, leaving 15 bases between. The CDR3 DNA is TGCAGTGCTGTACAGGGTGGGGGAAATGAAAAACTGTTTTTT. Residues: CSAVQGGGNEKLFF.

This clonotype was found a few times. The chain joins TRBV19 to TRBJ2-2, with D possibly called TRBD1 or TRBD2 (6 bases each). CDR3 length: 14 amino acids. The ends were cut back, 5 bases at V and 5 bases at J, with 12 bases in the middle. Germline V gene data show CDR1 as LNHDA and CDR2 as SQIVND (reference sequence). CDR3 in amino acids: CASSFQGTTGELFF. The CDR3 DNA reads TGTGCCAGTAGTTTCCAGGGGACTACCGGGGAGCTGTTTTTT. Variable domain in full (rest from reference TRBV19 and TRBJ2-2): DGGITQSPKYLFRKEGQNVTLSCEQNLNHDAMYWYRQDPGQGLRLIYYSQIVNDFQKGDIAEGYSVSREKKESFPLTVTSAQKNPTAFYLCASSFQGTTGELFFGEGSRLTVL.

V and J are TRBV24-1 and TRBJ2-1; D not certain. V was cut by 5 bases and J by 4 bases, with 2 bases left in between. Germline V gene sequence: CDR1 KGHDR, CDR2 SFDVKD. CDR3 size: 11 residues. CDR3 amino acids: CATSAYNEQFF. The CDR3 coding sequence is TGTGCCACCAGTGCTTACAATGAGCAGTTCTTC.

The genes are TRBV30 and TRBJ1-3; D perhaps matches TRBD1 (6 bases). This CDR3 has 12 amino acids. The germline V gene encodes CDR1 GTSNPN and CDR2 SVGIG (reference sequence). Trimming took off 3 bases at V and 3 bases at J, with 6 bases between the two ends. The CDR3 is CAWRDSGNTIYF. The CDR3 coding sequence is TGTGCCTGGAGGGACAGTGGAAACACCATATATTTT.

Concerning this clonotype: A read error may account for a junction end that differs from germline. The DNA for the CDR3 is TGCAGCGTGAGCCGACTAGCGGGACAAGAGACTCAGTACTTC. The encoded protein is CSVSRLAGQETQYF. The V and J genes are TRBV29-1 and TRBJ2-5, with 11 positions matching TRBD2. Germline CDR1 SQVTM, CDR2 ANQGSEA. The CDR3 has 14 residues.

V usage is TRBV6-1 and J usage is TRBJ2-5, with 9 bases lining up with TRBD2. J was trimmed by 5 bases and V by 7 bases; bases with no gene match: 8. The CDR3 sequence is 14 residues long. The germline gives CDR1 MNHNS, CDR2 SASEGT. This CDR3 reads CASNAGGVIETQYF. In nucleotides, the CDR3 is TGTGCCAGCAATGCGGGAGGGGTGATTGAGACCCAGTACTTC.

CDR3 nucleotide sequence: TGTGCCAGCAGTTACTCGGCAGGGAATGGTCAGCCCCAGCATTTT. It codes for CASSYSAGNGQPQHF. The chain links TRBV6-5 to TRBJ1-5; D is perhaps TRBD1 (5 bases). Trimming took off 0 bases at V and 6 bases at J, with 12 bases between the two ends. The CDR3 extends over 15 amino acids. Germline V gene lookup returns CDR1 MNHEY and CDR2 SVGAGI.

This chain uses TRBV5-1 with TRBJ2-1; D gene ambiguous. V dropped 2 bases and J dropped 6 bases, with 9 bases sitting between them. This CDR3 spans 13 amino acids. Germline lookup yields CDR1 SGHRS and CDR2 YFSETQ. This chain's CDR3 is CASSLAPSNEQFF. CDR3 DNA sequence: TGCGCCAGCAGCTTAGCCCCTAGCAATGAGCAGTTCTTC.

In this sample, this clonotype turned up a few times. The V call is TRBV28, the J call TRBJ1-2; 7 bases fit TRBD1. V dropped 7 bases and J dropped 4; count of bases not matched to a gene: 6. Germline CDR1 is MDHEN and CDR2 is SYDVKM. The CDR3 has 13 amino acids. CDR3 protein: CASTSGQSYGYTF. The CDR3 DNA reads as TGTGCCAGCACCTCGGGACAGTCCTATGGCTACACCTTC.

The chain employs TRBV7-3 and TRBJ2-1; 8 nucleotides agree with TRBD1. The CDR3 contains 13 residues. Germline V gene data show CDR1 as SGHTA and CDR2 as FQGTGA. Trimming at V came to 5 bases and at J to 6 bases, leaving 3 bases not matched to a gene. As DNA, the CDR3 is TGTGCCAGCAGCAAACAGGGGGGCAATGAGCAGTTCTTC. It specifies CASSKQGGNEQFF.

The chain has TRBV28 and TRBJ1-5; 7 bases agree with TRBD1. The CDR3 sequence is 15 residues long. Germline V CDR1 and CDR2: MDHEN, SYDVKM. The V segment lost 6 bases and the J segment 5 bases; nucleotides outside the gene matches: 10. CDR3: CASSLAGGGHQPQHF. CDR3 nucleotide sequence: TGTGCCAGCAGCTTGGCAGGGGGTGGGCATCAGCCCCAGCATTTT.

This clonotype turned up a few times. The chain joins TRBV27 to TRBJ1-5, with a tentative D call TRBD1 (5 bases). This CDR3 is built from 16 residues. Germline loops: CDR1 MNHEY, CDR2 SMNVEV (reference sequence). The germline V and J ends were trimmed by 2 bases and 2 bases, with 13 bases remaining between them. For the CDR3, the DNA is TGTGCCAGCAGTTTAGGGCAGGGACGGGGCAATCAGCCCCAGCATTTT. This sequence encodes CASSLGQGRGNQPQHF.

This chain connects TRBV7-3 to TRBJ2-1; possibly TRBD2 for D (5 bases). CDR1 is SGHTA and CDR2 is FQGTGA in the germline V gene. The CDR3 has 12 residues. V was shortened by 5 bases and J by 9 bases, with 11 bases between the two germline ends. The CDR3 DNA reads TGTGCCAGCAGCCAAATAGCGACTGAGCAGTTCTTC. It codes for CASSQIATEQFF.

This clonotype came up a few times. V is TRBV20-1 and J is TRBJ2-5, with 8 bases matching TRBD2. The CDR3 has 17 amino acids. CDR1 DFQATT and CDR2 SNEGSKA come from the germline V gene (reference sequence). Trimming removed 0 bases from V and 5 bases from J; junction bases left unmatched: 14. Written as DNA, the CDR3 is TGCAGTGCTAGAGATCTACCCGGGAGGGAAGAGGGTGAGACCCAGTACTTC. As protein: CSARDLPGREEGETQYF.

This rearrangement joins TRBV27 to TRBJ2-7, with a weak D call TRBD2 (6 bases). Germline lookup yields CDR1 MNHEY and CDR2 SMNVEV (reference sequence). Trimming shortened V by 0 bases and J by 6 bases, and 12 bases separated the two germline ends. There are 14 residues in the CDR3. CDR3 nucleotide sequence: TGTGCCAGCAGTTTATCAGGAGGGTATCTCGAGCAGTACTTC. This sequence encodes CASSLSGGYLEQYF.

The chain carries TRBV19 and TRBJ2-7; D may be TRBD1 (6 bases). V lost 7 bases and J lost 3, with 13 bases in between. The CDR3 totals 13 residues. CDR1 is LNHDA, CDR2 SQIVND, per germline (reference sequence). For the CDR3, the DNA is TGTGCCAGTACCAACCCACAGGGCTACGAGCAGTACTTC. Translating gives CASTNPQGYEQYF.

This chain joins TRBV7-2 and TRBJ2-2, with D maybe TRBD2 (7 bases). The length of the CDR3 is 15 residues. Trimming left V 3 bases short and J 5 bases short, with 13 bases between. CDR1 is SGHTA, CDR2 FQGNSA, per germline. CDR3 region: CASSFTQGGTGELFF. The CDR3 bases are TGTGCCAGCAGCTTCACACAGGGAGGGACCGGGGAGCTGTTTTTT.

This clonotype came up once. The chain is built from TRBV4-2 and TRBJ2-2; 7 bases align to TRBD2. CDR1 is LGHNA, CDR2 YNFKEQ, per germline. CDR3 size: 16 residues. V gave up 4 bases and J gave up 4 bases; unmatched junction bases: 9. CDR3 sequence: CASSRRGASGTGELFF. DNA for the CDR3: TGTGCCAGCAGCCGCAGAGGGGCTAGCGGCACCGGGGAGCTGTTTTTT.

Only a few counts were recorded for this clonotype. The gene calls are TRBV2 and TRBJ1-2, with 8 nucleotides matching TRBD1. CDR3 size: 12 residues. V dropped 6 bases and J dropped 7; count of bases not matched to a gene: 4. The V gene's germline CDR1 is SNHLY and CDR2 FYNNEI. The CDR3 reads CASRRQGSGYTF. For the CDR3, the DNA is TGTGCCAGCAGGCGACAGGGGAGTGGCTACACCTTC.

The rearrangement links TRBV2 to TRBJ1-6; possible D gene TRBD1, 5 bases. Trimming left V 1 base short and J 9 bases short, with 13 bases between. CDR1 and CDR2 (germline): SNHLY, FYNNEI. CDR3 length: 15 amino acids. CDR3 in DNA: TGTGCCAGCAGTGAAGGTGGGGGAATGGCTTCACCCCTCCACTTT. This translates into CASSEGGGMASPLHF.

This clonotype has more than one count but fewer than ten. V and J are TRBV28 and TRBJ1-5; D perhaps matches TRBD1 (5 bases). Between the trimmed V and J ends, which lost 3 bases and 5 bases, there was a span of 11 bases. The germline V gene has CDR1 MDHEN and CDR2 SYDVKM. CDR3 length: 14 residues. CDR3 DNA: TGTGCCAGCAGTTTGGTTGGGGGATATCAGCCCCAGCATTTT. The encoded protein is CASSLVGGYQPQHF.

J is TRBJ1-5 and V is TRBV6-2 or TRBV6-3; 10 nucleotides align to TRBD1. This CDR3 region has 20 residues. Trimming took 0 bases from V and 3 from J; bases not matched to a gene: 14. Germline V gene data show CDR1 as MNHEY and CDR2 as SVGEGT. The DNA of the CDR3 is TGTGCCAGCAGTTACTCGAGGAAGACAGGGGGCACCCACAACAATCAGCCCCAGCATTTT. Translated: CASSYSRKTGGTHNNQPQHF.

In its sample, this clonotype was seen a few times. The chain carries TRBV10-2 and TRBJ1-5; TRBD1 agrees at 11 bases. The germline CDR1 and CDR2 sequences are WSHSY and SAAADI. J was trimmed by 6 bases and V by 3 bases; bases with no gene match: 10. This CDR3 is built from 17 residues. The CDR3 nucleotides are TGCGCCAGCAGTGAATCGACCGGGACAGGGGGTCGTCAGCCCCAGCATTTT. It codes for CASSESTGTGGRQPQHF.